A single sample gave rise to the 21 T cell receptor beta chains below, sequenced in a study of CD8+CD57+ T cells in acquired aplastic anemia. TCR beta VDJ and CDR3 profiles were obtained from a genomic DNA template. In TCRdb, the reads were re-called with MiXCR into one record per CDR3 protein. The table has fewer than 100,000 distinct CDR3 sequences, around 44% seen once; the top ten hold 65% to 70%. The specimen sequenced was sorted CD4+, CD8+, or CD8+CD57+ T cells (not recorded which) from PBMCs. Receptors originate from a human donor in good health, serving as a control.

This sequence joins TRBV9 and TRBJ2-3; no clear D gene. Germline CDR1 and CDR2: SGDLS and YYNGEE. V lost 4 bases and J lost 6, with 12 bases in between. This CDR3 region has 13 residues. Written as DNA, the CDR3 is TGTGCCAGCAGCCCCCTCAGTTCGGATACGCAGTATTTT. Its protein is CASSPLSSDTQYF.

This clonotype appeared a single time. The CDR3 DNA reads as TGTGCCAGCAGTGAAACTGGGCGGGATCAGCCCCAGCATTTT. Translated: CASSETGRDQPQHF. This rearrangement joins TRBV2 to TRBJ1-5, with D hard to call. The CDR3 length is 14 residues. The germline CDR1 and CDR2 sequences are SNHLY and FYNNEI. Trimming cost V 2 bases and J 5 bases, with 10 bases left between them. Drawing the rest from reference TRBV2 and TRBJ1-5, the complete variable domain is EPEVTQTPSHQVTQMGQEVILRCVPISNHLYFYWYRQILGQKVEFLVSFYNNEISEKSEIFDDQFSVERPDGSNFTLKIRSTKLEDSAMYFCASSETGRDQPQHFGDGTRLSIL.

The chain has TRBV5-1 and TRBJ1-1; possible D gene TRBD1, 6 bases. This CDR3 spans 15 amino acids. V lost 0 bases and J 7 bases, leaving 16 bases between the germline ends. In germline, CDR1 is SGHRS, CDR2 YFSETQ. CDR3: CASSLAAGAGSEAFF. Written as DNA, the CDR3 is TGCGCCAGCAGCTTGGCCGCAGGGGCCGGTAGTGAAGCTTTCTTT.

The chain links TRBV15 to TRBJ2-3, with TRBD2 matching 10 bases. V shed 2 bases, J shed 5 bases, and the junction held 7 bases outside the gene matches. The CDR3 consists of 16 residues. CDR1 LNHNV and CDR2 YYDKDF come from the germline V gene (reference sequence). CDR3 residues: CATSRKSGRGGDTQYF. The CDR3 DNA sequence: TGTGCCACCAGCAGAAAAAGCGGGAGGGGTGGAGATACGCAGTATTTT.

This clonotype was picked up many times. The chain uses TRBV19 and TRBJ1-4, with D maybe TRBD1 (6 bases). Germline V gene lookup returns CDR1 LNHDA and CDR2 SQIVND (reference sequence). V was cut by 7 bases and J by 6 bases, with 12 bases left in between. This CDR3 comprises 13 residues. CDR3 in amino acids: CASMRGADEKLFF. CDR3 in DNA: TGTGCCAGTATGAGGGGGGCGGATGAAAAACTGTTTTTT.

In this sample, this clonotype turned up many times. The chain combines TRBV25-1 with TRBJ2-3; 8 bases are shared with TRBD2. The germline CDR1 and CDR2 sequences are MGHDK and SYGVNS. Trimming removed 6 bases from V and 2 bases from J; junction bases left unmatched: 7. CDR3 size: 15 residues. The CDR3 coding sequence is TGTGCCAGCAGCACGGGACTAGAGTTCACAGATACGCAGTATTTT. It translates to CASSTGLEFTDTQYF.

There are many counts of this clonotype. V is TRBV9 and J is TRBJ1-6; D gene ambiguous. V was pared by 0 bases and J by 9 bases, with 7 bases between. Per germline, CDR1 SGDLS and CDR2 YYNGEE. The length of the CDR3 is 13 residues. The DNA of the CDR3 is TGTGCCAGCAGCGTAGATGGTGGTTCACCCCTCCACTTT. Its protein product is CASSVDGGSPLHF. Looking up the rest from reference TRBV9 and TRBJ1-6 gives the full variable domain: DSGVTQTPKHLITATGQRVTLRCSPRSGDLSVYWYQQSLDQGLQFLIQYYNGEERAKGNILERFSAQQFPDLHSELNLSSLELGDSALYFCASSVDGGSPLHFGNGTRLTVT.

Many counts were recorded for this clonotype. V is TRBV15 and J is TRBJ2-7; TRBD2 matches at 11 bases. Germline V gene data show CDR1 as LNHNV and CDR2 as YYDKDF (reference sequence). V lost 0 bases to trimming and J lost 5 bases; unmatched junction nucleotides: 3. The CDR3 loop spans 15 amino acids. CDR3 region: CATSRDSGGADEQYF. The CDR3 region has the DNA TGTGCCACCAGCAGAGATAGCGGGGGGGCCGACGAGCAGTACTTC.

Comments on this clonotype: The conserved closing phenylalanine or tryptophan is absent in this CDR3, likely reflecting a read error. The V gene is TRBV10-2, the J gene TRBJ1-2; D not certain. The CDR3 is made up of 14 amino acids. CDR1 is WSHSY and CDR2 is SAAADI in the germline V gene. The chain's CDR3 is CAGSESAEYYGYTS. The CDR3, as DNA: TGCGCCGGCAGTGAGTCGGCAGAATACTATGGCTACACCTCC.

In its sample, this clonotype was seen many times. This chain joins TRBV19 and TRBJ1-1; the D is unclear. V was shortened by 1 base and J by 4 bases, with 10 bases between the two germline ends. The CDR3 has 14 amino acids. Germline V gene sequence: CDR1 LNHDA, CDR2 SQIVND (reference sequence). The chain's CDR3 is CASSIGPALTEAFF. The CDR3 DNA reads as TGTGCCAGTAGTATAGGGCCAGCACTCACTGAAGCTTTCTTT.

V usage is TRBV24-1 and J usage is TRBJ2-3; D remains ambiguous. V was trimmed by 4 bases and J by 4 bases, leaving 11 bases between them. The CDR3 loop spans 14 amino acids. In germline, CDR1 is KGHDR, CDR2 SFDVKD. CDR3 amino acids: CATSDSSGPDTQYF. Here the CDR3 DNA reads TGTGCCACCAGTGACTCGTCGGGCCCAGATACGCAGTATTTT.

CDR3 DNA: TGTGCCACCAGCAGAGATCGACTCTACACCGGGGAGCTGTTTTTT. This codes for CATSRDRLYTGELFF. The chain employs TRBV15 and TRBJ2-2; D not certain. Between the trimmed V and J ends, which lost 0 bases and 3 bases, there was a span of 8 bases. In germline, CDR1 is LNHNV, CDR2 YYDKDF (reference sequence). The CDR3 sequence is 15 residues long.

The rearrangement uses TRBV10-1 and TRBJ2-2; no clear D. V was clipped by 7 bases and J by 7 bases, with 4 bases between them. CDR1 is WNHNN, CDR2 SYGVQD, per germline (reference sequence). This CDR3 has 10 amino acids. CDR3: CASTIGELFF. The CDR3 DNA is TGCGCCAGCACGATCGGGGAGCTGTTTTTT.

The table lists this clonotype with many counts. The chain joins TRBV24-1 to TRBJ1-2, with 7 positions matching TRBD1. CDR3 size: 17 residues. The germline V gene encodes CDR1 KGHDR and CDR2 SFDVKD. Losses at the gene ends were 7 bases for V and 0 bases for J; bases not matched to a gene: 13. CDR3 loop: CATSAPLGTEANYGYTF. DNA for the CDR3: TGTGCCACCAGCGCCCCATTAGGGACAGAAGCTAACTATGGCTACACCTTC.

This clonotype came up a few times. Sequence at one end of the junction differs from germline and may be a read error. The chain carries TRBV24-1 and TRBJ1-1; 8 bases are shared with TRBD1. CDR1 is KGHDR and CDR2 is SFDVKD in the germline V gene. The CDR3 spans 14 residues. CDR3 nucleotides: TGTGCCAGCAGTTCGGCGACAGGGGTCTGGCAGGCTTTCTTC. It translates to CASSSATGVWQAFF.

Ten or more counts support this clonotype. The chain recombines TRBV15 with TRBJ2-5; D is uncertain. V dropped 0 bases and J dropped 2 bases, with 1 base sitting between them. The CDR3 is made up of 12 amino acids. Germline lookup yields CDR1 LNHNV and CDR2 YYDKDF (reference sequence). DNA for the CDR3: TGTGCCACCAGCAGAGATCAAGAGACCCAGTACTTC. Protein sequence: CATSRDQETQYF.

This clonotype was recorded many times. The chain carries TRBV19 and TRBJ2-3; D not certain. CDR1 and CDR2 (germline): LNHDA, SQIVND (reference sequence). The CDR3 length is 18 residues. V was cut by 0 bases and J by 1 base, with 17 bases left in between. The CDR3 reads CASSIDQTDPNGTDTQYF. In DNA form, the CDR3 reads TGTGCCAGTAGTATAGATCAAACGGACCCCAACGGCACAGATACGCAGTATTTT.

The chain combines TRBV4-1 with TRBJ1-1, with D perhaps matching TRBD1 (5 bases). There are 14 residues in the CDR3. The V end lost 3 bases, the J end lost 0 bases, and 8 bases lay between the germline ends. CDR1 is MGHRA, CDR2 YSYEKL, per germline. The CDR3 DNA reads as TGCGCCAGCAGCCAGGGACGGATGAACACTGAAGCTTTCTTT. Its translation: CASSQGRMNTEAFF.

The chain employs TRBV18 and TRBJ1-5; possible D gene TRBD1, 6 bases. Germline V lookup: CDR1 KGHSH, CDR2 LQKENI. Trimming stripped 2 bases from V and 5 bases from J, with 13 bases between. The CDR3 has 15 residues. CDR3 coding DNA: TGTGCCAGCTCACCAGGCCGGGGGGCGGATCAGCCCCAGCATTTT. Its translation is CASSPGRGADQPQHF.

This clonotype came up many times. The CDR3, as DNA: TGTGCCAGCAGCGACCCGACAGCCTTCAATCAGCCCCAGCATTTT. Translation gives CASSDPTAFNQPQHF. This sequence joins TRBV2 and TRBJ1-5; TRBD1 is a possible D gene (5 bases). This CDR3 is 15 amino acids long. Between the trimmed V and J ends, which lost 6 bases and 3 bases, there was a span of 15 bases. Germline-derived CDR1 and CDR2 are SNHLY and FYNNEI.

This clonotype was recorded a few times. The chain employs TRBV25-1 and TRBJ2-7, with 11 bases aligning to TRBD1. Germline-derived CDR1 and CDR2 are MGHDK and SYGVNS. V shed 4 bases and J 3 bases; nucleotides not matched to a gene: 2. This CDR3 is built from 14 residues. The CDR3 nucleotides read TGTGCCAGCAGTGCCGGGACAGGGGGCTACGAGCAGTACTTC. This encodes CASSAGTGGYEQYF.